These T cell receptor beta chains were read from a single sample in a study of cytomegalovirus exposure and HLA in healthy donors. The table came from immunoSEQ multiplex PCR; TCRdb's copy has only in-frame clones and leaves some out. The data hold some 120,000 clones, with about three quarters observed a single time. The sequenced sample was PBMCs. These receptors were collected from a woman aged 40 to 55 in good health and CMV-seronegative. Both conserved end residues are part of each CDR3. A D gene is named only where the DNA matches it firmly. Size is omitted from some rows. Given values are once, few, many or a class for expanded clones.

j_call v_call d_call clone_size cdr3_nt cdr3_aa
TRBJ1-1 TRBV29-1 TRBD1 . TGCAGCGTTGAACCTCGGACAGGGGCAGGAACTGAAGCTTTCTTT CSVEPRTGAGTEAFF
TRBJ2-1 TRBV4-1 TRBD2 . TGCGCCAGCAGCCAAGGCAGACTAGCGGGAGTTGGGATATACAATGAGCAGTTCTTC CASSQGRLAGVGIYNEQFF
TRBJ1-2 TRBV28 TRBD1 . TGTGCCAGCAGACCCGGGACAGGGCTTGGCTACACCTTC CASRPGTGLGYTF
TRBJ2-5 TRBV15 TRBD2 . TGTGCCACCAGCAGAGACCTCGGGGGGGGGCCCTACTTC CATSRDLGGGPYF
TRBJ2-1 TRBV7-2 TRBD1 once TGTGCCAGCAGCTTAGCCGGACAGGGAAATTACAATGAGCAGTTCTTC CASSLAGQGNYNEQFF
TRBJ2-7 TRBV28 TRBD1 . TGTGCCAGCAGCCCCGGACAGGGGTCCGAGCAGTACTTC CASSPGQGSEQYF
TRBJ1-1 TRBV6-5 . . TGTGCCAGCAGTTACCAGGTGAACACTGAAGCTTTCTTT CASSYQVNTEAFF
TRBJ1-4 TRBV7-9 TRBD1 . TGTGCCAGCAGCTTAGGGGCAGGGGGCCAAGAAAAACTGTTTTTT CASSLGAGGQEKLFF
TRBJ1-1 TRBV5-1 TRBD1 . TGCGCCAGCAGCTTGGGGCAGGGGGCGATGAACACTGAAGCTTTCTTT CASSLGQGAMNTEAFF
TRBJ1-4 TRBV25-1 . . TGTGCCAGCAGTGAGGGGGGGACGCCTAATGAAAAACTGTTTTTT CASSEGGTPNEKLFF
TRBJ2-1 TRBV4-3 TRBD1 . TGCGCCAGCAGTTCGACAGGGATTTCCTACAATGAGCAGTTCTTC CASSSTGISYNEQFF
TRBJ2-7 TRBV6-6 TRBD1 . TGTGCCAGCAGAAAGGGGGCAGGGGCCCCCTACGAGCAGTACTTC CASRKGAGAPYEQYF
TRBJ2-2 TRBV7-2 TRBD2 . TGTGCCAGCAGCACTTGGACTAGCGGGATAACCGGGGAGCTGTTTTTT CASSTWTSGITGELFF
TRBJ1-2 TRBV4-1 . . TGCGCCAGCAGCCCCTACCAATCGACAAGATGGGGCTACACCTTC CASSPYQSTRWGYTF
TRBJ2-3 TRBV15 . . TGTGCCACCAGCAGAGATTCGACAGGAAGCACAGATACGCAGTATTTT CATSRDSTGSTDTQYF
TRBJ2-3 TRBV27 TRBD2 . TGTGCCAGCAGTCCACTTAGCGGGAGTAGGACAGATACGCAGTATTTT CASSPLSGSRTDTQYF
TRBJ1-3 TRBV15 . . TGTGCCACCAGCAGAGACGGAGTGGCTGGAAACACCATATATTTT CATSRDGVAGNTIYF
TRBJ2-1 TRBV7-2 . . TGTGCCAGCAGCTCCGATATGGTTCGGGAGCAGTTCTTC CASSSDMVREQFF
TRBJ1-1 TRBV15 . once TGTGCCACCAGCAGCGCACAGGGACGGGCTGAAGCTTTCTTT CATSSAQGRAEAFF
TRBJ1-1 TRBV28 . . TGTGCCAGCAGGGACGGGGTCACTGAAGCTTTCTTT CASRDGVTEAFF